The 16 T cell receptor beta chains below all came from one sample that was sequenced in a study of cytomegalovirus exposure and HLA in healthy donors. The PCR was carried out with 60 Vbeta primers and 13 Jbeta primers. Clones were sequenced by immunoSEQ multiplex PCR, and TCRdb holds only the in-frame ones, with some missing. The sample holds about 200,000 clones; about two thirds are singletons and the top ten take about 3%. The specimen was PBMCs. The receptors were gathered from a man between 40 and 49 years old in good health and CMV-seropositive.

In this sample, this clone turned up once. V gene TRBV19 combines with J gene TRBJ1-2; D remains unclear. Germline V gives CDR1 LNHDA, CDR2 SQIVND (reference sequence). Trimming left V 4 bases short and J 4 bases short, with 13 bases between. This CDR3 comprises 14 residues. CDR3 coding DNA: TGTGCCAGTAGTAACGGGTGGAGAGGCTATGGCTACACCTTC. This sequence encodes CASSNGWRGYGYTF.

This clone showed up just a few times. This rearrangement joins TRBV6-1 to TRBJ2-3; 7 bases match TRBD2. Germline V lookup: CDR1 MNHNS, CDR2 SASEGT. The CDR3 loop spans 13 amino acids. The junction had 2 bases not matched to a gene; V was cut back by 4 bases and J by 4 bases. This chain's CDR3 is CASSVRGADTQYF. CDR3 bases: TGTGCCAGCAGTGTCCGGGGGGCAGATACGCAGTATTTT.

This clone showed up just once. In DNA, the CDR3 is TGTGCCAGCTCACAGACAGGGGGTGAGCAGTTCTTC. It encodes CASSQTGGEQFF. The chain has TRBV18 and TRBJ2-1; 9 bases line up with TRBD1. CDR1 KGHSH and CDR2 LQKENI come from the germline V gene. The V segment lost 4 bases and the J segment 9 bases; nucleotides outside the gene matches: 1. CDR3 length: 12 amino acids.

This clone appeared a few times. The V call is TRBV18, the J call TRBJ1-2; D possibly corresponds to TRBD1 (5 bases). This CDR3 is 16 amino acids long. Germline loops: CDR1 KGHSH, CDR2 LQKENI. The V gene lost 4 bases and the J gene lost 3 bases, with 18 bases spanning the gap. The CDR3 coding sequence is TGTGCCAGCTCACGGAGGGACCACGGATTGGACTATGGCTACACCTTC. Its translation: CASSRRDHGLDYGYTF. The complete variable domain, with remaining parts taken from reference TRBV18 and TRBJ1-2, reads NAGVMQNPRHLVRRRGQEARLRCSPMKGHSHVYWYRQLPEEGLKFMVYLQKENIIDESGMPKERFSAEFPKEGPSILRIQQVVRGDSAAYFCASSRRDHGLDYGYTFGSGTRLTVV.

The chain uses TRBV5-1 and TRBJ2-7, with 9 positions matching TRBD1. Germline CDR1 and CDR2: SGHRS and YFSETQ. V gave up 3 bases and J gave up 3 bases; unmatched junction bases: 1. The CDR3 is 13 residues long. CDR3 nucleotide sequence: TGCGCCAGCAGCTCGGACAGGGGCTACGAGCAGTACTTC. Amino acid sequence: CASSSDRGYEQYF.

This clone appeared a few times. The chain is built from TRBV9 and TRBJ2-5; D perhaps matches TRBD2 (7 bases). The CDR3 runs to 15 residues. Germline V gene data show CDR1 as SGDLS and CDR2 as YYNGEE. Trimming left V 1 base short and J 5 bases short, with 15 bases between. This CDR3 is CASSVYGGQGETQYF. The CDR3 nucleotides read TGTGCCAGCAGCGTATACGGGGGGCAGGGGGAGACCCAGTACTTC.

There are a few counts of this clone. The genes are TRBV19 and TRBJ1-6; perhaps TRBD1 as D (5 bases). The CDR3 loop spans 13 amino acids. Trimming shortened V by 7 bases and J by 8 bases, and 12 bases separated the two germline ends. From germline, CDR1 is LNHDA and CDR2 SQIVND (reference sequence). The CDR3 DNA follows: TGTGCCAGTAATGACAGCGGGTATTCACCCCTCCACTTT. This codes for CASNDSGYSPLHF. Filled out from reference TRBV19 and TRBJ1-6, the complete variable domain reads DGGITQSPKYLFRKEGQNVTLSCEQNLNHDAMYWYRQDPGQGLRLIYYSQIVNDFQKGDIAEGYSVSREKKESFPLTVTSAQKNPTAFYLCASNDSGYSPLHFGNGTRLTVT.

This clone has a handful of counts. The chain couples TRBV4-3 to TRBJ2-3; the match to TRBD2 covers 10 bases. This CDR3 contains 16 residues. V was clipped by 3 bases and J by 3 bases; unmatched bases: 6. Germline CDR1 LGHNA, CDR2 YSLEER. The DNA of the CDR3 is TGCGCCAGCAGCCAGGATCATAGCGGGGGGACAGATACGCAGTATTTT. Protein product: CASSQDHSGGTDTQYF.

V usage is TRBV18 and J usage is TRBJ1-2, with unresolved D. The CDR3 contains 14 residues. CDR1 and CDR2 (germline): KGHSH, LQKENI. Trimming shortened V by 0 bases and J by 7 bases, and 12 bases separated the two germline ends. The CDR3 nucleotides are TGTGCCAGCTCACCACCGGCGGAGCTGGGTGGCTACACCTTC. Encoded protein: CASSPPAELGGYTF.

This clone was observed a handful of times. The chain recombines TRBV7-9 with TRBJ2-5; D may be TRBD1 (6 bases). Near its end, the DNA agrees better with TRBJ2-7, so the J call may be wrong. Germline V lookup: CDR1 SEHNR, CDR2 FQNEAQ (reference sequence). The CDR3 consists of 17 residues. CDR3 sequence reads: CASSSRPTGSQPGEQYF. The CDR3 bases are TGTGCCAGCAGCTCCCGTCCAACAGGGTCCCAACCTGGCGAGCAGTACTTC.

The chain has TRBV4-1 and TRBJ2-6; tentatively, D is TRBD1 (5 bases). V lost 0 bases, J lost 3 bases, and 9 bases lay in between. CDR1 MGHRA and CDR2 YSYEKL come from the germline V gene. This CDR3 is built from 16 residues. As DNA, the CDR3 is TGCGCCAGCAGCCAAGAAAGGGGTTTTGGGGCCAACGTCCTGACTTTC. Protein sequence: CASSQERGFGANVLTF.

The chain joins TRBV7-9 to TRBJ2-7, with D possibly matching TRBD1 (5 bases). The CDR3 extends over 14 amino acids. The germline gives CDR1 SEHNR, CDR2 FQNEAQ (reference sequence). V gave up 1 base and J gave up 2 bases, with 9 bases separating them. The CDR3 sequence is CASSLGTTAYEQYF. DNA of the CDR3: TGTGCCAGCAGCTTAGGGACAACAGCCTACGAGCAGTACTTC.

The CDR3 is CASSPGGVEGYTF. As DNA, the CDR3 is TGCGCCAGCAGCCCCGGGGGAGTAGAGGGCTACACCTTC. The V and J genes are TRBV5-1 and TRBJ1-2; TRBD1 is a possible D gene (5 bases). This CDR3 region has 13 residues. The germline V gene encodes CDR1 SGHRS and CDR2 YFSETQ. V was shortened by 4 bases and J by 8 bases, with 15 bases between the two germline ends.

The rearrangement links TRBV15 to TRBJ2-3, with 9 bases identical to TRBD1. Germline lookup yields CDR1 LNHNV and CDR2 YYDKDF (reference sequence). The CDR3 sequence is 16 residues long. V shed 5 bases, J shed 5 bases, and the junction held 11 bases outside the gene matches. The chain's CDR3 is CATSAGSGTGQDTQYF. The CDR3 DNA is TGTGCCACCAGCGCGGGTTCCGGGACAGGGCAAGATACGCAGTATTTT.

The chain uses TRBV7-2 and TRBJ1-1; D unclear. Trimming cost V 1 base and J 4 bases, with 7 bases left between them. The CDR3 consists of 13 residues. Germline CDR1 is SGHTA and CDR2 is FQGNSA. The CDR3 nucleotides read TGTGCCAGCAGCTTAGGGGCTATCACTGAAGCTTTCTTT. Translated: CASSLGAITEAFF.

V gene TRBV19 combines with J gene TRBJ1-3; 7 positions agree with TRBD1. The CDR3 covers 13 residues. With V trimmed by 7 bases and J by 8 bases, 8 bases remained unmatched. From germline, CDR1 is LNHDA and CDR2 SQIVND (reference sequence). CDR3 bases: TGTGCCAGTACTCGGACAGGCTTGGACACCATATATTTT. This gives the protein CASTRTGLDTIYF.